Each of the 5 T cell receptor beta chains below was sequenced from the same sample in a study of blood T cell repertoires in COVID-19. Only in-frame clones appear in the TCRdb table, and some are missing; sequencing was by immunoSEQ multiplex PCR. The top ten clones hold about 0.59% of a sample with about 190,000 clones, roughly 90% of them seen once. The sequenced sample was peripheral blood. The source is a man aged 50 to 60 with acute or convalescent COVID-19.

The rearrangement links TRBV30 to TRBJ1-3; 8 bases align to TRBD1. V lost 3 bases to trimming and J lost 5 bases; unmatched junction nucleotides: 9. Looked up from germline, CDR1 is GTSNPN and CDR2 is SVGIG (reference sequence). This CDR3 has 15 amino acids. CDR3 coding DNA: TGTGCCTGGAGCCCGGACAGGGTTCTGCGAAACACCATATATTTT. This translates into CAWSPDRVLRNTIYF. The entire variable domain, with the rest obtained from reference TRBV30 and TRBJ1-3, is as follows: SQTIHQWPATLVQPVGSPLSLECTVEGTSNPNLYWYRQAAGRGLQLLFYSVGIGQISSEVPQNLSASRPQDRQFILSSKKLLLSDSGFYLCAWSPDRVLRNTIYFGEGSWLTVV.

This chain links TRBV5-1 with TRBJ1-1, with 7 bases lining up with TRBD1. CDR3 size: 15 residues. The V segment lost 4 bases and the J segment 5 bases; nucleotides outside the gene matches: 11. Germline CDR1 is SGHRS and CDR2 is YFSETQ. The CDR3, as DNA: TGCGCCAGCAGCCTTAACGACAGGGTCGGGACTGAAGCTTTCTTT. It encodes CASSLNDRVGTEAFF. The whole variable domain, filled in from reference TRBV5-1 and TRBJ1-1, reads KAGVTQTPRYLIKTRGQQVTLSCSPISGHRSVSWYQQTPGQGLQFLFEYFSETQRNKGNFPGRFSGRQFSNSRSEMNVSTLELGDSALYLCASSLNDRVGTEAFFGQGTRLTVV.

V usage is TRBV27 and J usage is TRBJ2-1; 8 positions agree with TRBD2. J lost 6 bases, V lost 3 bases, and 1 base had no gene match. Looked up from germline, CDR1 is MNHEY and CDR2 is SMNVEV (reference sequence). The CDR3 length is 13 residues. The CDR3 nucleotides are TGTGCCAGCAGTTTTACTAGCGGCAATGAGCAGTTCTTC. This translates into CASSFTSGNEQFF.

The rearrangement uses TRBV19 and TRBJ2-5; possibly TRBD2 for D (6 bases). Germline V CDR1 and CDR2: LNHDA, SQIVND (reference sequence). The CDR3 has 15 residues. The V end lost 3 bases, the J end lost 4 bases, and 15 bases lay between the germline ends. The chain's CDR3 is CASSISRGKGETQYF. In DNA form, the CDR3 reads TGTGCCAGTAGTATCAGTCGGGGGAAGGGAGAGACCCAGTACTTC.

This sequence joins TRBV12-2 and TRBJ1-2; the table's D call TRBD1 went unverified against the DNA. TRBV12-2 is designated a pseudogene. There are 17 residues in the CDR3. In DNA form, the CDR3 reads TGTGCAAGTCGCTTACAGCCGGGACAGGGGGCTTGTTATGGCTACACCTTC. Translating gives CASRLQPGQGACYGYTF.